Here is one TCR beta chain with its context. This CDR3 has 13 amino acids. Germline assignment: CDR1 MNHEY and CDR2 SVGAGI. The ends lost 6 bases at V and 7 bases at J; junction bases unmatched: 8. In the original analysis: Cell counts per sample came from amplifying reference gene primers. The method was immunoSEQ multiplex PCR; TCRdb's version includes in-frame clones alone and lacks a portion of them. From that table come the V and J calls and clone size; the DNA was used to work out D and trimming. Here the sample spans roughly 150,000 clones, about 80% being singletons. This entry is derived from a study of blood T cell repertoires in COVID-19. Turning to the study itself: Samples of COVID-19 (acute and convalescent) were obtained from the United States, Italy and Spain. T cells, B-cell-depleted T cells, or PBMCs provided the cDNA or gDNA that served as material.

Sequenced material: peripheral blood. This rearrangement joins TRBV6-5 to TRBJ1-2; 7 bases line up with TRBD1. The receptor was isolated from a woman of 80 years or more with acute or convalescent COVID-19. In nucleotides, the CDR3 is TGTGCCAGCAGATCCGACAGGGCCGCTGGCTACACCTTC. It yields the protein CASRSDRAAGYTF.